This T cell receptor beta chain was sequenced during a study of blood T cells in healthy people across ages. The CDR3 totals 14 residues. Germline V gives CDR1 SGDLS, CDR2 YYNGEE. The V and J ends lost 3 bases and 4 bases, in that order; junction bases with no gene match: 5. Primed by a sample-barcoded 5' primer and a J-beta primer mix, a second PCR proceeded for about 6 to 12 cycles. A single record per CDR3 protein comes from TCRdb applying MiXCR to the 5' RACE reads. The table shows approximately 1.5 million distinct CDR3 sequences, with roughly a third occurring only once. Sequenced sample: blood. The sequence came from a woman between 25 and 40 years old in good health. J is TRBJ1-2 and V is TRBV9; TRBD1 agrees at 8 bases. This CDR3 reads CASSAQGGGYGYTF. The CDR3 bases are TGTGCCAGCAGCGCACAGGGGGGTGGCTATGGCTACACCTTC.